A selection of T cell receptor beta chains follows, all from one sample in a study of blood T cell repertoires in COVID-19. Clones were sequenced by immunoSEQ multiplex PCR, and TCRdb holds only the in-frame ones, with some missing. Of roughly 250,000 clones in the sample, more than 60% are singletons; the top ten hold approximately 4%. The material sequenced was peripheral blood. The receptors shown here come from a woman aged 40 to 50 with active or convalescent COVID-19. Both conserved end residues are part of each CDR3. D genes are given only for firm matches. The size field is filled for only some rows; it gives once, few, many or a size class.

d_call	v_call	j_call	clone_size	cdr3_nt	cdr3_aa
TRBD1	TRBV15	TRBJ1-1	-	TGTGCCACCAGCAGAGTAATCGGGACAGCTGCTTTCTTT	CATSRVIGTAAFF
-	TRBV29-1	TRBJ2-3	-	TGCAGCGTTGCGGAGACAGGAGGTTCGTATACGCAGTATTTT	CSVAETGGSYTQYF
-	TRBV6-6	TRBJ1-3	few	TGTGCCAGCAGTTCCCACGGTGAAGCAAGAAACACCATATATTTT	CASSSHGEARNTIYF
-	TRBV7-9	TRBJ2-3	-	TGTGCCAGCAGCCCAGCAGGGGCTAGCACAGATACGCAGTATTTT	CASSPAGASTDTQYF
-	TRBV3-1/TRBV3-2	TRBJ1-6	-	TGTGCCAGCAGCCAAGACTACAGGGTTAATAATTCACCCCTCCACTTT	CASSQDYRVNNSPLHF
-	TRBV6-5	TRBJ2-1	once	TGTGCCAGCAGCTCGAGGGTCAATGAGCAGTTCTTC	CASSSRVNEQFF
TRBD1	TRBV5-1	TRBJ2-5	-	TGCGCCAGCAGCTTTTGGGACAGTGGGGTAGAGACCCAGTACTTC	CASSFWDSGVETQYF
-	TRBV5-1	TRBJ1-4	-	TGCGCCAGCAGCTTGGCGGGGGGGACCCTCAAGCCAGAAAAACTGTTTTTT	CASSLAGGTLKPEKLFF
-	TRBV7-9	TRBJ1-1	once	TGTGCCAGCAGCTTAGCCCGGCAGGGACTGACTGAAGCTTTCTTT	CASSLARQGLTEAFF
-	TRBV6-5	TRBJ2-1	few	TGTGCCAGCAGTTACCGACTTACGAGCGCGGGTGAGCAGTTCTTC	CASSYRLTSAGEQFF
-	TRBV11-2	TRBJ2-5	-	TGTGCCAGCAGCTTCTCCGGTGAGACCCAGTACTTC	CASSFSGETQYF
-	TRBV9	TRBJ1-1	once	TGTGCCAGCAGCGTAGGGTCCGGGGTCACTGAAGCTTTCTTT	CASSVGSGVTEAFF
TRBD1	TRBV19	TRBJ1-2	-	TGTGCCAGTAGTCGAACTTGGACAGGGGAGTACTATGGCTACACCTTC	CASSRTWTGEYYGYTF
-	TRBV19	TRBJ1-5	-	TGTGCCAGTATCGGCCTTCAAGGAGGGTCCAATCAGCCCCAGCATTTT	CASIGLQGGSNQPQHF
TRBD2	TRBV7-6	TRBJ2-1	few	TGTGCCAGCAGCAATAGCGGGGGCAACAATGAGCAGTTCTTC	CASSNSGGNNEQFF
-	TRBV27	TRBJ1-4	few	TGTGCCAGCAGGTCAGCAGGGTCTTCGGTGAAAAAACTGTTTTTT	CASRSAGSSVKKLFF
-	TRBV5-4	TRBJ1-4	-	TGTGCCAGCAGCCCGGCGCCGGGGGGCTCAACTAATGAAAAACTGTTTTTT	CASSPAPGGSTNEKLFF
TRBD1	TRBV10-3	TRBJ1-4	-	TGTGCCATCAGTAAGGCGGGACAGGGGGCGCAGGGAGAAAAACTGTTTTTT	CAISKAGQGAQGEKLFF
TRBD1	TRBV2	TRBJ1-4	few	TGTGCCAGCAGTCAGCGGGGGACAGGGGAGGAAAAACTGTTTTTT	CASSQRGTGEEKLFF
-	TRBV7-9	TRBJ1-4	-	TGTGCCAGCAGCCCTTCCAGGCGGGCTAATGAAAAACTGTTTTTT	CASSPSRRANEKLFF
-	TRBV2	TRBJ1-6	-	TGTGCCAGCAGTGAAAACTTGTATTCACCCCTCCACTTT	CASSENLYSPLHF
-	TRBV5-8	TRBJ1-2	-	TGTGCCAGCAGCTTGGGTGTCAGGTCCTCCTATGGCTACACCTTC	CASSLGVRSSYGYTF
-	TRBV12-3/TRBV12-4	TRBJ1-2	-	TGTGCCAGCAGTTTGGGCAGCTCCTATGGCTACACCTTC	CASSLGSSYGYTF
TRBD2	TRBV7-3	TRBJ2-1	few	TGTGCCAGCAGCCCCTATGGCGGGGGGGCCTTTGAGCAGTTCTTC	CASSPYGGGAFEQFF
-	TRBV15	TRBJ1-5	-	TGTGCCACCGGGTCTGGGCCCCGGCAGCCCCAGCATTTT	CATGSGPRQPQHF
TRBD2	TRBV3-1/TRBV3-2	TRBJ2-2	-	TGTGCCAGCAGCCAGAGGACTAGCTTGAGCGGGGAGCTGTTTTTT	CASSQRTSLSGELFF
TRBD1	TRBV12-3/TRBV12-4	TRBJ1-2	-	TGTGCCAGCAGTCCCGACAGGGGCGGCTACACCTTC	CASSPDRGGYTF
TRBD1	TRBV10-3	TRBJ1-2	once	TGTGCCATCAGTCAGGGGGAAAACTATGGCTACACCTTC	CAISQGENYGYTF
TRBD1	TRBV4-1	TRBJ1-2	few	TGCGCCAGCAGCCATCAGGGACAGGACTATGGCTACACCTTC	CASSHQGQDYGYTF
-	TRBV14	TRBJ1-6	-	TGTGCCAGCAGCCAAGGCAGGGAAAATTCACCCCTCCACTTT	CASSQGRENSPLHF
-	TRBV11-2	TRBJ2-2	few	TGTGCCAGCAGTCTCATCAGGGCCAACACCGGGGAGCTGTTTTTT	CASSLIRANTGELFF
-	TRBV21-1	TRBJ1-5	-	TGTGCCAGCACCCCTCGGGATCAGCCCCAGCATTTT	CASTPRDQPQHF
-	TRBV29-1	TRBJ1-1	-	TGCAGCGGCACGTCCAGGGGCTGGAACACTGAAGCTTTCTTT	CSGTSRGWNTEAFF
TRBD1	TRBV19	TRBJ1-2	-	TGTGCCAGTAGCACAGGGGGTGTGGGCTATGGCTACACCTTC	CASSTGGVGYGYTF
TRBD1	TRBV2	TRBJ1-2	-	TGTGCCAGCAACCCAATCGACGGACAGGGCCTTTATGGCTACACCTTC	CASNPIDGQGLYGYTF
-	TRBV6-4	TRBJ1-2	-	TGTGCCAGCAGTGAGGCACCCCTTGGCTACACCTTC	CASSEAPLGYTF
-	TRBV28	TRBJ1-1	-	TGTGCCAGCACCGGCGTCGGGGGAACTGAAGCTTTCTTT	CASTGVGGTEAFF